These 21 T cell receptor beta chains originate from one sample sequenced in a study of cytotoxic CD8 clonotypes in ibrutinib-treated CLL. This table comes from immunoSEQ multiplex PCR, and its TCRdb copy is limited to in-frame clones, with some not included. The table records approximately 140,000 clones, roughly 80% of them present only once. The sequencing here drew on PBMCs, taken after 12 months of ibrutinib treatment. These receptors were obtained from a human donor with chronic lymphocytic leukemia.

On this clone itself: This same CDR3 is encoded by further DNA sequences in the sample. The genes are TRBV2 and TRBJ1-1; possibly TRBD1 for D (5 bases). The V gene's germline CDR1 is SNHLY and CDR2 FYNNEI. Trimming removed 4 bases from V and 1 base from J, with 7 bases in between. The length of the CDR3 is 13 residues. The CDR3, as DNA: TGTGCCAGCAGTGGACAGCCGAACACTGAAGCTTTCTTT. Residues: CASSGQPNTEAFF.

The CDR3 loop reads CASSVVTPSYEQYF. As DNA, the CDR3 is TGTGCCAGCAGTGTGGTAACCCCTTCCTACGAGCAGTACTTC. This sequence joins TRBV6-1 and TRBJ2-7, with D unclear. The CDR3 contains 14 residues. Germline V gene data show CDR1 as MNHNS and CDR2 as SASEGT. V shed 4 bases and J shed 1 base, with 11 bases lying between them.

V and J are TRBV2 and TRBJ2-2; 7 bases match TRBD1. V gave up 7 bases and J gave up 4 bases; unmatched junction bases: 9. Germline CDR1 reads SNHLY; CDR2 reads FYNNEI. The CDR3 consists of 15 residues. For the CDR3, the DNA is TGTGCCAGCAAAAAGCTGACAGGGATCACCGGGGAGCTGTTTTTT. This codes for CASKKLTGITGELFF.

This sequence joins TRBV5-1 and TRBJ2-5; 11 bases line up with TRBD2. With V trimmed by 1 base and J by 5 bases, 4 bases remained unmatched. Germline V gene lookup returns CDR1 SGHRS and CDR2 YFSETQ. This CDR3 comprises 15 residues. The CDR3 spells CASSLLAGGSETQYF. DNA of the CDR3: TGCGCCAGCAGCTTGCTAGCGGGGGGTTCGGAGACCCAGTACTTC.

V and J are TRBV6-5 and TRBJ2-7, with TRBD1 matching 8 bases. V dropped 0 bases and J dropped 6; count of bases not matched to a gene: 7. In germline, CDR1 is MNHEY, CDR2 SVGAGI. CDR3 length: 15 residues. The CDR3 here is CASSYSTLTGGEQYF. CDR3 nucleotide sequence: TGTGCCAGCAGTTACTCGACCCTTACAGGGGGCGAGCAGTACTTC.

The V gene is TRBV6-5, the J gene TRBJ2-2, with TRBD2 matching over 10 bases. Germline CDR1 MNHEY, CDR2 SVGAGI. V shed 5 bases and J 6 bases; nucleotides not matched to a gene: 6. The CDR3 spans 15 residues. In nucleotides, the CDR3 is TGTGCCAGCAGTCTCGGACTAGCGGTAGCCGGGGAGCTGTTTTTT. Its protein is CASSLGLAVAGELFF.

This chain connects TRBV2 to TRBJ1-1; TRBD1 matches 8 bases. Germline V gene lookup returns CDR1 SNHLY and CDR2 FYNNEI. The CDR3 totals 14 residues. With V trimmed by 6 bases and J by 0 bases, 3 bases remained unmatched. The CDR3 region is CASRPGGLNTEAFF. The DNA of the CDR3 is TGTGCCAGCAGGCCAGGGGGCCTGAACACTGAAGCTTTCTTT.

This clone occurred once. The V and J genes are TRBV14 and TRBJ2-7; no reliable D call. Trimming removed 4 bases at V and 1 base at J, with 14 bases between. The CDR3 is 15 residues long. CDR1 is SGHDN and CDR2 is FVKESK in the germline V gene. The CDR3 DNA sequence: TGTGCCAGCAGCCTGGAATGGGTGGTATCCTACGAGCAGTACTTC. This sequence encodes CASSLEWVVSYEQYF.

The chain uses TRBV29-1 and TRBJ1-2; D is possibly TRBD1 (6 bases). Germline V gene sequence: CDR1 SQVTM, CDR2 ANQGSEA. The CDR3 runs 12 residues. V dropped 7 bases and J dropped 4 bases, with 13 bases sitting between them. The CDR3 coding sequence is TGCAGCGCCCCCACAGGGCCCTATGGCTACACCTTC. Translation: CSAPTGPYGYTF. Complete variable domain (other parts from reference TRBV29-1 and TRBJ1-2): SAVISQKPSRDICQRGTSLTIQCQVDSQVTMMFWYRQQPGQSLTLIATANQGSEATYESGFVIDKFPISRPNLTFSTLTVSNMSPEDSSIYLCSAPTGPYGYTFGSGTRLTVV.

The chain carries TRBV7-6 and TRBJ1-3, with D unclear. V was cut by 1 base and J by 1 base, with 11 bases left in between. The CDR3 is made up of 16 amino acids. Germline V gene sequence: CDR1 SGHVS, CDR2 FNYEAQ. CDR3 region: CASSLGPGRSGNTIYF. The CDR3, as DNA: TGTGCCAGCAGCTTAGGGCCGGGCCGTTCTGGAAACACCATATATTTT. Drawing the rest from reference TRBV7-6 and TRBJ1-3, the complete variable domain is GAGVSQSPRYKVTKRGQDVALRCDPISGHVSLYWYRQALGQGPEFLTYFNYEAQQDKSGLPNDRFSAERPEGSISTLTIQRTEQRDSAMYRCASSLGPGRSGNTIYFGEGSWLTVV.

CDR3 nucleotides: TGTGCCAGCAGTTACTCGATTCCAGGGAGCAATCAGCCCCAGCATTTT. Its translation is CASSYSIPGSNQPQHF. This sequence joins TRBV6-6 and TRBJ1-5; TRBD1 is a possible D gene (5 bases). V dropped 0 bases and J dropped 1 base, with 10 bases sitting between them. CDR3 length: 16 amino acids. The V gene's germline CDR1 is MNHNY and CDR2 SVGAGI (reference sequence).

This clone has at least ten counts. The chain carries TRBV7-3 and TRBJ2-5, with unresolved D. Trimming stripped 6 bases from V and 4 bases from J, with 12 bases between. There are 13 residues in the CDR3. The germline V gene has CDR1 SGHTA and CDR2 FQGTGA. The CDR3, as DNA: TGTGCCAGCAGGCTGGCAGGAACAGAGACCCAGTACTTC. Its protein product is CASRLAGTETQYF. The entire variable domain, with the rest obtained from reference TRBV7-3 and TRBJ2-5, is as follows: GAGVSQTPSNKVTEKGKYVELRCDPISGHTALYWYRQSLGQGPEFLIYFQGTGAADDSGLPNDRFFAVRPEGSVSTLKIQRTERGDSAVYLCASRLAGTETQYFGPGTRLLVL.

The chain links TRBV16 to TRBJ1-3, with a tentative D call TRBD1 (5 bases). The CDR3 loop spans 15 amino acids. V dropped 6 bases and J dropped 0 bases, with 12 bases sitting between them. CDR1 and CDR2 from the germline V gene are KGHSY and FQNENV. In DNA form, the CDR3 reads TGTGCCAGCAGTCCAGGGTCTTCCTCTGGAAACACCATATATTTT. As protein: CASSPGSSSGNTIYF.

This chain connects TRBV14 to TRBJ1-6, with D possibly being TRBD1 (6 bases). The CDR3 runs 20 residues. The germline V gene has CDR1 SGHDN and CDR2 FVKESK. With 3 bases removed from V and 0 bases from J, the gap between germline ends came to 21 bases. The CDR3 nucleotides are TGTGCCAGCAGCCATACCGGGGGGCCTTTATTGAGCTCCTATAATTCACCCCTCCACTTT. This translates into CASSHTGGPLLSSYNSPLHF.

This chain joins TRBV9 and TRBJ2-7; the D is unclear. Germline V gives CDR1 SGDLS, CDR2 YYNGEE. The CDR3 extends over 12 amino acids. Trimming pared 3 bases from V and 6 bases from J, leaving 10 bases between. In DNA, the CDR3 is TGTGCCAGCAGCGCCCGGTTTCCCGAGCAGTACTTC. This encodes CASSARFPEQYF.

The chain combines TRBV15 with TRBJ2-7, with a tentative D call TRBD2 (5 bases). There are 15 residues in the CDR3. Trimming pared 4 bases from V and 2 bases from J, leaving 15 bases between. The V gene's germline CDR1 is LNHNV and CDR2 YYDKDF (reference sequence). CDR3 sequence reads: CATSKTLGETYEQYF. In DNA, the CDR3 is TGTGCCACCAGCAAGACCCTCGGGGAGACCTACGAGCAGTACTTC.

The CDR3 reads CASSCQGGNQPQHF. The DNA of the CDR3 is TGCGCCAGCAGTTGTCAGGGAGGAAATCAGCCCCAGCATTTT. The chain joins TRBV10-1 to TRBJ1-5, with D possibly being TRBD1 (5 bases). Germline V CDR1 and CDR2: WNHNN, SYGVQD (reference sequence). The CDR3 runs 14 residues. Deletions cut 5 bases from V and 4 bases from J, with 12 bases between.

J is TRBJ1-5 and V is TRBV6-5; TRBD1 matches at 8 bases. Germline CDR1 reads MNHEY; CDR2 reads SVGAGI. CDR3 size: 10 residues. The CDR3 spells CATGDQPQHF. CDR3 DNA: TGTGCGACAGGGGATCAGCCCCAGCATTTT.

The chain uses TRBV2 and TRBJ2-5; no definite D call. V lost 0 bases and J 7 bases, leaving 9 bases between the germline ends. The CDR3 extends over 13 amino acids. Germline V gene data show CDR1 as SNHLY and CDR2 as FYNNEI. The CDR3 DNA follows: TGTGCCAGCAGTGAAGCGGGCTCTGGGACCCAGTACTTC. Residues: CASSEAGSGTQYF.

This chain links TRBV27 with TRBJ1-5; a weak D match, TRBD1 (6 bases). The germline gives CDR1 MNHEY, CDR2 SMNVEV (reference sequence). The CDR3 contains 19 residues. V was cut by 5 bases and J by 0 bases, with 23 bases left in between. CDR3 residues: CASSRLGQTGWVSNQPQHF. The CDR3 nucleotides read TGTGCCAGCAGTCGCCTGGGCCAAACAGGGTGGGTTAGCAATCAGCCCCAGCATTTT.

For the CDR3, the DNA is TGTGCCAGCAGTTTATCAATGTTGGGGTTGAACACTGAAGCTTTCTTT. Translated: CASSLSMLGLNTEAFF. The chain carries TRBV27 and TRBJ1-1; D is ambiguous. The CDR3 has 16 amino acids. Looked up from germline, CDR1 is MNHEY and CDR2 is SMNVEV (reference sequence). The V end was cut by 0 bases, the J end by 0 bases, with 11 bases between.